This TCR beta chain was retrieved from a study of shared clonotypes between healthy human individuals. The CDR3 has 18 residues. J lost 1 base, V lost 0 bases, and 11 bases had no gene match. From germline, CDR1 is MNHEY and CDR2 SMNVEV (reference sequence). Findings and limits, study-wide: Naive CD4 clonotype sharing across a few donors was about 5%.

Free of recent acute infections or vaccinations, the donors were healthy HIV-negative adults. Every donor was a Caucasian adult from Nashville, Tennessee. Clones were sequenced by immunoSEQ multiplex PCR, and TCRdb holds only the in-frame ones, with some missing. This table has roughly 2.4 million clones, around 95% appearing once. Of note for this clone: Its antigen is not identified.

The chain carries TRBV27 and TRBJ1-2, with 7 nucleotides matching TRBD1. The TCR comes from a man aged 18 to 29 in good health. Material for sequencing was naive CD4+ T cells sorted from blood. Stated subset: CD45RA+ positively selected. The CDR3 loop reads CASSLSSRGGPFNYGYTF. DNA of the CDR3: TGTGCCAGCAGTTTATCGAGCAGGGGGGGCCCCTTTAACTATGGCTACACCTTC.